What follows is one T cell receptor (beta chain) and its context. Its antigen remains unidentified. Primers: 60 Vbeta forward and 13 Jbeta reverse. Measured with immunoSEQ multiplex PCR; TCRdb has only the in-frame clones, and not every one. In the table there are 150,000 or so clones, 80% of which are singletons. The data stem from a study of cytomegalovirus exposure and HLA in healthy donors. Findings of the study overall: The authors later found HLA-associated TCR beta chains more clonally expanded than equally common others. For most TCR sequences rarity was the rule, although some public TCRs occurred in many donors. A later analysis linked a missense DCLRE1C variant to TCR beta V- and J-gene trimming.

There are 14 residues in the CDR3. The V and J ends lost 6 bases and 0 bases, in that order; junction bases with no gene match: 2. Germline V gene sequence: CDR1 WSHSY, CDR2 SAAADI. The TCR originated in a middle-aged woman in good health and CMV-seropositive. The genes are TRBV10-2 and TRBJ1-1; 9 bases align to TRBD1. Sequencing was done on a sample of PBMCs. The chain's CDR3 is CASRGQGMNTEAFF. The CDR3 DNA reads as TGCGCCAGCAGAGGACAGGGGATGAACACTGAAGCTTTCTTT.